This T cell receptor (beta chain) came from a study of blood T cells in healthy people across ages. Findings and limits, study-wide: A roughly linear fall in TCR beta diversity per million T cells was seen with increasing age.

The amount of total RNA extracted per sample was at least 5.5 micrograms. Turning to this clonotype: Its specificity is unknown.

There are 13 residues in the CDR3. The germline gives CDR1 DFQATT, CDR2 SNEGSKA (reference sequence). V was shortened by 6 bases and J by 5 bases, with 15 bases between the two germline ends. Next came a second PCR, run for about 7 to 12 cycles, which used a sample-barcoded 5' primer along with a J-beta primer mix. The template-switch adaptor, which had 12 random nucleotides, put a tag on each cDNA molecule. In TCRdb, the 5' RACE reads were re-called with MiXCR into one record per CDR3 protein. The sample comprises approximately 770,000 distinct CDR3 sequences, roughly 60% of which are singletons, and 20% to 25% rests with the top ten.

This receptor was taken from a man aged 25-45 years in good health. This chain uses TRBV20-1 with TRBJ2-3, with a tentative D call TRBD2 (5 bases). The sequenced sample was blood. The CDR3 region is CSAHLAGVDTQYF. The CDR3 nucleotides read TGCAGTGCGCACCTAGCCGGGGTAGATACGCAGTATTTT.